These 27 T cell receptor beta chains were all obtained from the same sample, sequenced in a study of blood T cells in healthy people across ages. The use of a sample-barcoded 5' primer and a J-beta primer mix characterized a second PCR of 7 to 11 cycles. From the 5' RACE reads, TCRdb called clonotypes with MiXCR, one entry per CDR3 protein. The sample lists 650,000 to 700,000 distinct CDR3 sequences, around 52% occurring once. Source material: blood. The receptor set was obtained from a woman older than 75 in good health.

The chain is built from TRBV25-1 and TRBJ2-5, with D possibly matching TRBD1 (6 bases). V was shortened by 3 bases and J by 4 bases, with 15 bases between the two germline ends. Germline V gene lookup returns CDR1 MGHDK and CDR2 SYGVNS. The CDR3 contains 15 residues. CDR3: CASSEPTGYGETQYF. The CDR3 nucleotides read TGTGCCAGCAGTGAGCCTACAGGGTATGGAGAGACCCAGTACTTC.

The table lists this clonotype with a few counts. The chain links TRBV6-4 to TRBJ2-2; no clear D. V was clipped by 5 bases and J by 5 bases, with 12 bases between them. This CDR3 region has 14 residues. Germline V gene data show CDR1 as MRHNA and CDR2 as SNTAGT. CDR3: CASSTSTGTGELFF. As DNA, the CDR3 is TGTGCCAGCAGTACCTCTACCGGGACCGGGGAGCTGTTTTTT.

The CDR3 here is CASSSSDNFYEQYF. The DNA for the CDR3 is TGTGCCAGCAGTTCGTCCGACAACTTCTACGAGCAGTACTTC. V is TRBV28 and J is TRBJ2-4; D gene ambiguous. The J call is doubtful: the DNA matches TRBJ2-7 better. Germline values: CDR1 MDHEN, CDR2 SYDVKM. This CDR3 region has 14 residues.

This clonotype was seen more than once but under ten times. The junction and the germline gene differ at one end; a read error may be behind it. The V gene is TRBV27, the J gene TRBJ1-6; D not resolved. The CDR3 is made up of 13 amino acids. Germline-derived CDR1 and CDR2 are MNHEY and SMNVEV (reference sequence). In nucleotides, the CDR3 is TGTGTCAGCAGTTTCAAGGGCAATTCACCCCTCCACTTT. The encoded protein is CVSSFKGNSPLHF.

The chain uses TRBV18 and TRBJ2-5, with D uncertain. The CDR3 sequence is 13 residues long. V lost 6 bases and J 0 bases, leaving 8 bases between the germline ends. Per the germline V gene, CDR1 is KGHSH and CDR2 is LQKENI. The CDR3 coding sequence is TGTGCCAGCTCTCCAGGCTACCAAGAGACCCAGTACTTC. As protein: CASSPGYQETQYF.

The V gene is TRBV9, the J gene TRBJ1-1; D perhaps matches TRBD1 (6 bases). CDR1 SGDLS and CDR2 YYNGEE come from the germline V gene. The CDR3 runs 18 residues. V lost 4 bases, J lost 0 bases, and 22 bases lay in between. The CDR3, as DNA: TGTGCCAGCAGCCCGAGCCGGGACATATTTTCCATGAACACTGAAGCTTTCTTT. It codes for CASSPSRDIFSMNTEAFF.

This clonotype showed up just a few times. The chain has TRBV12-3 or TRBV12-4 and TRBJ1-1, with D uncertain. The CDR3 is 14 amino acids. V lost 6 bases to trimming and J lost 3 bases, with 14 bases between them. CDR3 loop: CASRRTGLYTEAFF. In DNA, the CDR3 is TGTGCCAGCAGAAGGACGGGGTTATACACTGAAGCTTTCTTT.

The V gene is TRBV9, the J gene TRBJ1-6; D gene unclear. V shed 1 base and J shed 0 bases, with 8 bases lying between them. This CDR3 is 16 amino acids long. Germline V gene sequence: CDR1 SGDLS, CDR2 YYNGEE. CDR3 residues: CASSVTINSYNSPLHF. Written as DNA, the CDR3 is TGTGCCAGCAGCGTAACGATAAACTCCTATAATTCACCCCTCCACTTT.

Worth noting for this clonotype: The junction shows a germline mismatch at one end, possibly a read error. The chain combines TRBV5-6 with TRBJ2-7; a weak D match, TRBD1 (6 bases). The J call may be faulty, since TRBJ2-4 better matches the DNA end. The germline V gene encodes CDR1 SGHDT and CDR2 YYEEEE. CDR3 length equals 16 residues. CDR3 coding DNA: TGTGCCAGCAGCTTGATCCAGGGGACCCCCAAAACCATTCAGTACTTC. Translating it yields CASSLIQGTPKTIQYF.

The CDR3 protein is CSARGGRSNTGELFF. DNA for the CDR3: TGCAGTGCTAGGGGGGGACGGTCGAACACCGGGGAGCTGTTTTTT. This chain joins TRBV20-1 and TRBJ2-2; tentatively, D is TRBD2 (6 bases). The CDR3 covers 15 residues. V shed 3 bases and J shed 0 bases, with 11 bases lying between them. From germline, CDR1 is DFQATT and CDR2 SNEGSKA (reference sequence).

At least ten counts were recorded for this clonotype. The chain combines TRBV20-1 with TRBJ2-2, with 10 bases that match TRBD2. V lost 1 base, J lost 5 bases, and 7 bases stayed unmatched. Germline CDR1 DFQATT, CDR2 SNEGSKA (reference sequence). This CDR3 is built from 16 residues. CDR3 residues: CSARGLAGDITGELFF. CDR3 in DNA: TGCAGTGCTAGAGGGCTAGCGGGAGATATAACCGGGGAGCTGTTTTTT.

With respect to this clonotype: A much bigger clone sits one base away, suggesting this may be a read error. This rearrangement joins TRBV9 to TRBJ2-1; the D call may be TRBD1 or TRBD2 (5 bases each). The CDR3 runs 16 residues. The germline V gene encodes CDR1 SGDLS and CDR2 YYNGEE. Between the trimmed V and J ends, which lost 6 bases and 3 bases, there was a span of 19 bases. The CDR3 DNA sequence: TGTGCCAGCAACGGGCACGAGGGGACCGACTACAATGAGCAGTTCTTC. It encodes CASNGHEGTDYNEQFF.

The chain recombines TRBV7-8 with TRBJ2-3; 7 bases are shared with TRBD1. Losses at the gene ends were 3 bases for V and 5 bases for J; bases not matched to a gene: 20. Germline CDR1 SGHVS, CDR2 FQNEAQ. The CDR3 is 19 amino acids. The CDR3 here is CASSLTGMGFTGFVDTQYF. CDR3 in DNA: TGTGCCAGCAGCTTGACAGGGATGGGGTTTACCGGGTTTGTAGATACGCAGTATTTT.

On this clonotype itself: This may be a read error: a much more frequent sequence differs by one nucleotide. The CDR3 protein is CGAGQTDTQYF. CDR3 nucleotides: TGCGGTGCCGGACAAACAGATACGCAGTATTTT. The V and J genes are TRBV20-1 and TRBJ2-3, with a tentative D call TRBD1 (5 bases). The length of the CDR3 is 11 residues. Germline CDR1 DFQATT, CDR2 SNEGSKA (reference sequence).

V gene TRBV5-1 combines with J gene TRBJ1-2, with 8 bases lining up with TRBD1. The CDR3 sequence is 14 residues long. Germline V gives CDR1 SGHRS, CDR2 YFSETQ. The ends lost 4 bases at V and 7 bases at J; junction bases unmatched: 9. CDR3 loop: CASSRKTGEPGYTF. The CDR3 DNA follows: TGCGCCAGCAGCAGGAAGACAGGGGAGCCTGGCTACACCTTC. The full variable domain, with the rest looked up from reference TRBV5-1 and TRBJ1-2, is KAGVTQTPRYLIKTRGQQVTLSCSPISGHRSVSWYQQTPGQGLQFLFEYFSETQRNKGNFPGRFSGRQFSNSRSEMNVSTLELGDSALYLCASSRKTGEPGYTFGSGTRLTVV.

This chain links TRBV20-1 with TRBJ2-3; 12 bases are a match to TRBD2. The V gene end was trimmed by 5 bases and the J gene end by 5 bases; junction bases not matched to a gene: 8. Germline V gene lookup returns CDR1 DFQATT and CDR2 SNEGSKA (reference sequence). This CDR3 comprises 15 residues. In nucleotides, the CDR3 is TGCAGTGCTCCACGACTAGCGGGGGTGGGAGATACGCAGTATTTT. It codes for CSAPRLAGVGDTQYF.

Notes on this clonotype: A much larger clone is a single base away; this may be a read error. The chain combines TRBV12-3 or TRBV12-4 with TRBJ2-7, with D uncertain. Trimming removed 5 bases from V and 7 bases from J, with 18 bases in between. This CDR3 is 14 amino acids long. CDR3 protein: CASSPEPSNNEQYF. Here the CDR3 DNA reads TGTGCCAGCAGTCCAGAGCCAAGTAACAATGAGCAGTACTTC.

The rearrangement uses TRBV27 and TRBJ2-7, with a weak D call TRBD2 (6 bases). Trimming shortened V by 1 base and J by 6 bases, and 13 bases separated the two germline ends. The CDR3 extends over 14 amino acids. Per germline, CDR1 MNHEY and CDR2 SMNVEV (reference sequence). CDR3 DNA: TGTGCCAGCAGTTTATGGGGGGTGCCGGGCGAGCAGTACTTC. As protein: CASSLWGVPGEQYF.

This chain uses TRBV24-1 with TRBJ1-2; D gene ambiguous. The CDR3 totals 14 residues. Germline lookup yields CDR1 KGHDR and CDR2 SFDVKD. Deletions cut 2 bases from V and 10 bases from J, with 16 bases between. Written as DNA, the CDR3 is TGTGCCACCAGTGATTCTCCCAGGTCCGGGGACTACACCTTC. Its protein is CATSDSPRSGDYTF.

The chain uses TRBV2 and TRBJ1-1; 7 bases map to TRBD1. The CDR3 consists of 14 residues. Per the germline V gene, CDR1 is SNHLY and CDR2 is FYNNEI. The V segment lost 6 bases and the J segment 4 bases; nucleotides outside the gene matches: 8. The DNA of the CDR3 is TGTGCCAGCAGAGTGGGACAGCGTGGCACTGAAGCTTTCTTT. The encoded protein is CASRVGQRGTEAFF.

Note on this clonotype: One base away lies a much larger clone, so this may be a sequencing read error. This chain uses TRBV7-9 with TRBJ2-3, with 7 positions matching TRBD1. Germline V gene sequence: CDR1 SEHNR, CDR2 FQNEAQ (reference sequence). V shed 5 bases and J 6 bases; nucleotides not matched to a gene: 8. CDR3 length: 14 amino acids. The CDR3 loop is CASSAPRGGDTQYF. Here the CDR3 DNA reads TGTGCCAGCAGCGCCCCGCGAGGGGGCGATACGCAGTATTTT.

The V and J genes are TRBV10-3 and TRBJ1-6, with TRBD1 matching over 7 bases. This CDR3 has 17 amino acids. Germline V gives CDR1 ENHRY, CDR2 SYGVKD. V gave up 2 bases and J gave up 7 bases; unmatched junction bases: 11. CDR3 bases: TGTGCCATCAGTGAGAGTAGGGAAGGGACAGCAAATTCACCCCTCCACTTT. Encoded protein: CAISESREGTANSPLHF.

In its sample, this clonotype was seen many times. The CDR3 nucleotides are TGTGCCAGTCTAGGGGTGGGAGAGACCCAGTACTTC. Translation: CASLGVGETQYF. The gene calls are TRBV3-1 and TRBJ2-5, with D possibly being TRBD1 (5 bases). The CDR3 length is 12 residues. Between the trimmed V and J ends, which lost 9 bases and 4 bases, there was a span of 12 bases. Germline CDR1 reads LGHDT; CDR2 reads YNNKEL (reference sequence).

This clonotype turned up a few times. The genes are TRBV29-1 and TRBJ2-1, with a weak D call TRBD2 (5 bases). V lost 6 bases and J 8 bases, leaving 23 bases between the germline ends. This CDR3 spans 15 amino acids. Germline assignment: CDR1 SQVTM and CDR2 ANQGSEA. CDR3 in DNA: TGCAGCGTGGCCACCGGCTCGGGATATGTGGATGAGCAGTTCTTC. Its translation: CSVATGSGYVDEQFF.

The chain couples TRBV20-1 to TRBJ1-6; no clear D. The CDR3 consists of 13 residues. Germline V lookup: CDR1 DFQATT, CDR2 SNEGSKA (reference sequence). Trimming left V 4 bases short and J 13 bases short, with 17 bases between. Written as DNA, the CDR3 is TGCAGTGCTACCGCGGGTCCCCCCCAGCCCCTCCACTTT. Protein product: CSATAGPPQPLHF.

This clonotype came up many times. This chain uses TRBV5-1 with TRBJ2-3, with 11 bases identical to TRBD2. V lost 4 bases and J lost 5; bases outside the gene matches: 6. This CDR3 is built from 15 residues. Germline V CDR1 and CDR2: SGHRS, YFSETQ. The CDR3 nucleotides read TGCGCCAGCAGCCGCGTAGGGACTAGCGGAGATACGCAGTATTTT. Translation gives CASSRVGTSGDTQYF.

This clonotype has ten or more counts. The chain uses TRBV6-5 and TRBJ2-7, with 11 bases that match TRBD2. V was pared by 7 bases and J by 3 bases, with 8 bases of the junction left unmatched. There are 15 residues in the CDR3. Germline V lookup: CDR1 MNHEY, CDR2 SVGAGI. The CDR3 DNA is TGTGCCAGCAAGAAGGCTAGCGGGGGGATCTACGAGCAGTACTTC. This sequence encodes CASKKASGGIYEQYF.